Listed below are T cell receptor beta chains from one sample, sequenced in a study of T cells in tuberculosis. TCRdb keeps only in-frame clones here, not all; method: immunoSEQ multiplex PCR. The table has approximately 58,000 clones, 88% seen once. The sequenced sample consisted of CD1b-GMM tetramer-negative cells sorted from PBMCs. These receptors were obtained from an adult woman with latent tuberculosis. Each CDR3 is given with its conserved first and last residue. D genes are given only for firm matches. Expanded clones get a size class; other rows say once, few or many, or leave the size out.

>TRBJ2-5|NA|TRBV6-6|TRBD1|12
CASRDRVETQYF
TGTGCCAGCAGGGACAGGGTTGAGACCCAGTACTTC
>TRBJ2-1|NA|TRBV11-3|NA|14
CASSPRQGQYEQFF
TGTGCCAGCAGCCCACGCCAGGGGCAGTATGAGCAGTTCTTC
>TRBJ2-7|NA|TRBV5-1|TRBD2|14
CASSRPSSGGEQYF
TGCGCCAGCAGCCGGCCGTCTAGCGGAGGCGAGCAGTACTTC
>TRBJ1-2|once|TRBV4-1|NA|12
CASSHPSHGYTF
TGCGCCAGCAGCCACCCATCCCATGGCTACACCTTC
>TRBJ2-3|NA|TRBV4-1|NA|18
CASSPATGEGASTDTQYF
TGCGCCAGCAGCCCTGCGACAGGCGAAGGCGCTAGCACAGATACGCAGTATTTT
>TRBJ1-5|NA|TRBV2|NA|15
CASSERATIRRAQHF
TGTGCCAGCAGTGAACGGGCAACTATCCGGAGGGCCCAGCATTTT
>TRBJ1-4|NA|TRBV6-1|NA|16
CASSERTGDYYEKLFF
TGTGCCAGCAGTGAAAGGACGGGGGACTACTATGAAAAACTGTTTTTT
>TRBJ2-1|NA|TRBV7-9|NA|15
CASSLPISLYNEQFF
TGTGCCAGCAGCTTACCTATCTCTCTCTACAATGAGCAGTTCTTC
>TRBJ1-4|NA|TRBV19|NA|15
CASRSMGAGSEKLFF
TGTGCCAGTAGGTCGATGGGGGCAGGCTCTGAAAAACTGTTTTTT
>TRBJ2-7|NA|TRBV29-1|TRBD2|14
CSAFTSGRSYEQYF
TGCAGCGCCTTCACTAGCGGGCGCTCCTACGAGCAGTACTTC
>TRBJ2-3|NA|TRBV7-2|TRBD2|19
CASSLVGIGTSGAGDTQYF
TGTGCCAGCAGCTTAGTTGGGATCGGGACTAGCGGGGCGGGAGATACGCAGTATTTT
>TRBJ1-2|NA|TRBV28|NA|15
CASIPGQGPLYGYTF
TGTGCCAGCATACCCGGACAAGGGCCACTCTATGGCTACACCTTC
>TRBJ2-5|NA|TRBV11-3|NA|14
CASSLSRGRETQYF
TGTGCCAGCAGCTTAAGTCGAGGGCGGGAGACCCAGTACTTC
>TRBJ1-2|NA|TRBV18|TRBD1|14
CASSPIGTGGAYTF
TGTGCCAGCTCACCGATCGGGACAGGGGGCGCATACACCTTC
>TRBJ2-1|NA|TRBV6-1|NA|13
CASKADSYNEQFF
TGTGCCAGCAAAGCGGACTCCTACAATGAGCAGTTCTTC
>TRBJ1-1|NA|TRBV5-1|NA|13
CASSLNPGTEAFF
TGCGCCAGCAGCCTCAACCCGGGGACTGAAGCTTTCTTT
>TRBJ1-4|NA|TRBV5-1|NA|15
CASSYSGAYNEKLFF
TGCGCCAGCAGCTACTCAGGGGCCTATAATGAAAAACTGTTTTTT
>TRBJ2-1|NA|TRBV13|NA|16
CASSLDRGLPINEQFF
TGTGCCAGCAGCTTAGATAGGGGCCTCCCAATCAATGAGCAGTTCTTC
>TRBJ1-6|NA|TRBV30|NA|15
CAWSPLNNYNSPLHF
TGTGCCTGGAGTCCTTTGAACAACTATAATTCACCCCTCCACTTT
>TRBJ2-4|NA|TRBV18|NA|14
CASSQGRDGNIQYF
TGTGCCAGCTCCCAGGGCAGGGATGGAAACATTCAGTACTTC
>TRBJ2-7|NA|TRBV27|NA|15
CASSLIQGNVYEQYF
TGTGCCAGCAGCCTAATCCAGGGGAATGTATACGAGCAGTACTTC
>TRBJ1-6|NA|TRBV19|TRBD1|15
CASRRTGQSNSPLHF
TGTGCCAGTAGACGGACAGGCCAGAGTAATTCACCCCTCCACTTT
>TRBJ2-2|once|TRBV29-1|NA|13
CSVEMSGIGELFF
TGCAGCGTTGAAATGTCCGGGATCGGGGAGCTGTTTTTT
>TRBJ2-7|once|TRBV28|TRBD1|14
CASSPPGQGPEQYF
TGTGCCAGCAGTCCGCCGGGACAGGGGCCCGAGCAGTACTTC
>TRBJ2-7|few|TRBV19|TRBD1|14
CASSPGTDSYEQYF
TGTGCCAGTAGTCCCGGGACAGACTCCTACGAGCAGTACTTC
>TRBJ2-3|NA|TRBV5-1|TRBD1|20
CASSSGTGVLWGLPTDTQYF
TGCGCCAGCAGTTCAGGGACAGGGGTTTTGTGGGGCCTGCCCACAGATACGCAGTATTTT
>TRBJ1-1|NA|TRBV9|NA|12
CASSPPGTEAFF
TGTGCCAGCAGCCCCCCGGGCACTGAAGCTTTCTTT
>TRBJ2-7|NA|TRBV19|NA|13
CASSTGGPYEQYF
TGTGCCAGTAGTACCGGGGGGCCCTACGAGCAGTACTTC
>TRBJ2-2|NA|TRBV25-1|NA|16
CASSEVSRGSTGELFF
TGTGCCAGCAGTGAGGTATCACGAGGGTCCACCGGGGAGCTGTTTTTT
>TRBJ1-4|NA|TRBV6-1|NA|15
CASSELGVRDEKLFF
TGTGCCAGCAGTGAATTAGGTGTGAGGGATGAAAAACTGTTTTTT
>TRBJ2-5|NA|TRBV27|TRBD2|14
CASSLAGEGETQYF
TGTGCCAGCAGTTTAGCGGGAGAGGGGGAGACCCAGTACTTC
>TRBJ2-7|NA|TRBV19|TRBD1|15
CASSLPGQGIYEQYF
TGTGCCAGTAGTCTACCGGGACAGGGGATCTACGAGCAGTACTTC
>TRBJ2-5|once|TRBV18|TRBD2|15
CASSPRRGGQETQYF
TGTGCCAGCTCACCGAGGCGGGGGGGCCAAGAGACCCAGTACTTC
>TRBJ2-7|NA|TRBV4-3|TRBD2|16
CASSQDLQVTSNEQYF
TGCGCCAGCAGCCAAGATTTACAGGTGACTAGCAACGAGCAGTACTTC
>TRBJ1-1|NA|TRBV5-4|NA|15
CASSIGGGLFTEAFF
TGTGCCAGCAGCATCGGGGGTGGACTGTTCACTGAAGCTTTCTTT
>TRBJ2-2|once|TRBV5-6|NA|16
CASSLGGQWDTGELFF
TGTGCCAGCAGCTTGGGAGGGCAGTGGGACACCGGGGAGCTGTTTTTT
>TRBJ1-2|NA|TRBV28|NA|11
CASSGLLGYTF
TGTGCCAGCAGTGGACTATTGGGCTACACCTTC
>TRBJ2-7|NA|TRBV27|TRBD1|15
CASKYSRDREYEQYF
TGTGCCAGCAAATATTCCCGGGACAGAGAGTACGAGCAGTACTTC
>TRBJ2-6|few|TRBV2|NA|15
CASSERTAGANVLTF
TGTGCCAGCAGTGAGAGAACGGCTGGGGCCAACGTCCTGACTTTC
>TRBJ2-3|NA|TRBV5-1|NA|17
CASSAVVTRTSTDTQYF
TGCGCCAGCAGTGCGGTCGTAACAAGAACTAGCACAGATACGCAGTATTTT
>TRBJ1-1|NA|TRBV7-9|TRBD1|17
CASSLEAGQFMNTEAFF
TGTGCCAGCAGCTTAGAGGCGGGACAGTTTATGAACACTGAAGCTTTCTTT
>TRBJ2-3|NA|TRBV11-1|NA|14
CASSRSGSTDTQYF
TGTGCCAGCAGCAGAAGCGGGAGCACAGATACGCAGTATTTT
>TRBJ2-7|NA|TRBV18|TRBD1|14
CASSQQTGNYEQYF
TGTGCCAGCTCACAACAGACAGGGAACTACGAGCAGTACTTC
>TRBJ2-2|NA|TRBV7-9|NA|14
CASSLRGSSGELFF
TGTGCCAGCAGCTTACGGGGTTCAAGCGGGGAGCTGTTTTTT
>TRBJ1-2|NA|TRBV5-4|TRBD1|14
CASSQRRGDYGYTF
TGTGCCAGCAGCCAACGCAGGGGGGACTATGGCTACACCTTC
>TRBJ2-7|NA|TRBV4-1|TRBD2|14
CASSQGGDAYEQYF
TGCGCCAGCAGCCAGGGGGGGGACGCCTACGAGCAGTACTTC
>TRBJ1-1|NA|TRBV6-6|TRBD1|13
CASSRTGGTEAFF
TGTGCCAGCAGTCGGACAGGGGGCACTGAAGCTTTCTTT
>TRBJ2-7|NA|TRBV6-1|TRBD2|13
CASKAGNSYEQYF
TGTGCCAGCAAAGCGGGGAACTCCTACGAGCAGTACTTC
>TRBJ2-6|NA|TRBV28|TRBD1|19
CASTRLAGTGPSGANVLTF
TGTGCCAGCACCAGGCTTGCCGGGACAGGCCCCTCTGGGGCCAACGTCCTGACTTTC
>TRBJ2-1|NA|TRBV7-2|TRBD2|16
CASSLILAGVYNEQFF
TGTGCCAGCAGCTTAATACTAGCGGGAGTCTACAATGAGCAGTTCTTC
>TRBJ2-7|NA|TRBV18|NA|14
CASSPRTALDEQYF
TGTGCCAGCTCACCACGGACAGCCTTAGACGAGCAGTACTTC
>TRBJ2-1|NA|TRBV7-7|TRBD2|16
CASSPSWTSGHNEQFF
TGTGCTAGCAGCCCCTCATGGACTAGCGGACACAATGAGCAGTTCTTC
>TRBJ1-2|NA|TRBV19|TRBD1|15
CASSSLGQGDYGYTF
TGTGCCAGTAGTTCCCTGGGACAGGGCGACTATGGCTACACCTTC